This T cell receptor (beta chain) was found in a study of hypomethylating agent response in myelodysplastic syndrome. Notes on the study in general: Non-responders showed more contracted clonotypes post-treatment, while responders showed more novel ones.

Using immunoSEQ multiplex PCR, the repertoire was profiled, and TCRdb retains in-frame clones only, with some absent. The sample holds 3,600 or so clones, 82% seen once. Notes on this clone: What it recognizes is unknown.

The analysis used unsorted bulk bone marrow, not T-cell subsets. The V gene's germline CDR1 is ENHRY and CDR2 SYGVKD. The CDR3 has 16 amino acids. J gave up 3 bases and V 6 bases, and 8 bases lay outside the gene matches. The starting material was bone marrow, obtained before or after starting hypomethylating agent treatment for myelodysplastic syndrome (not recorded which). J is TRBJ2-3 and V is TRBV10-3; 11 bases fit TRBD1. This clonotype was obtained from a human donor with myelodysplastic syndrome. The DNA of the CDR3 is TGTGCCATCAGGTCCGGGACAGGGGGGGAGACAGATACGCAGTATTTT. Translation: CAIRSGTGGETDTQYF.